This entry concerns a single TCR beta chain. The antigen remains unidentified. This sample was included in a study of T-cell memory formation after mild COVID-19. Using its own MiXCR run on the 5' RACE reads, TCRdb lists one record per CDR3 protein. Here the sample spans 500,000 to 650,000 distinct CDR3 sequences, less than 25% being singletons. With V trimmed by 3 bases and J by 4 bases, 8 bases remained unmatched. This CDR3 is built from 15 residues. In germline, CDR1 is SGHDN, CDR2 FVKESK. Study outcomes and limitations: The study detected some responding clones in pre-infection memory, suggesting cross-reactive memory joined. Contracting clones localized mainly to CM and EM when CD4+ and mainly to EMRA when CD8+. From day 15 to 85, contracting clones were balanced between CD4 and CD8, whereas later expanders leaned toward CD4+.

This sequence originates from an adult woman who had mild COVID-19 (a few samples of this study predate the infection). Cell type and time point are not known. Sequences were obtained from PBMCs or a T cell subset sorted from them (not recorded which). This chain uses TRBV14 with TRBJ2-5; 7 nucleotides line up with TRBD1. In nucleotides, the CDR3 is TGTGCCAGCAGCCAGGTACCCTACAGGGGAGAGACCCAGTACTTC. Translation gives CASSQVPYRGETQYF.